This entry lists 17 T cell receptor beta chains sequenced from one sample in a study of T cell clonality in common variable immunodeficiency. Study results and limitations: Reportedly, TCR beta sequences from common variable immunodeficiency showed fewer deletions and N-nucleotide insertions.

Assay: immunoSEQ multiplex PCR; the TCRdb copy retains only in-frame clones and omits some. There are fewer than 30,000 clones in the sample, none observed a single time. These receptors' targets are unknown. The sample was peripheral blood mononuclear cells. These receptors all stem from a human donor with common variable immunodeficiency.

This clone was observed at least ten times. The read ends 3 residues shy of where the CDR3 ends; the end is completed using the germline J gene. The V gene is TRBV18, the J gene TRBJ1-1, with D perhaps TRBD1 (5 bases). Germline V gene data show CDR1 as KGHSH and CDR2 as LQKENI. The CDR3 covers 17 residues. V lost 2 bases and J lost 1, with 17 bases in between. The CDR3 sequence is CASSPVAQALRNTEAFF. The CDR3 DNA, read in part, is TGTGCCAGCTCACCAGTAGCACAGGCCCTCCGGAACACTGAA.

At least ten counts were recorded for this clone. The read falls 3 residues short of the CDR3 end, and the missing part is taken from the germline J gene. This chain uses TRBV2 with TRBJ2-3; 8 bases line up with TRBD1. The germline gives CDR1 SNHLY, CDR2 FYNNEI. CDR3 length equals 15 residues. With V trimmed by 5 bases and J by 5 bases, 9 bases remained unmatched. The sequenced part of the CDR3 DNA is TGTGCCAGCAGTCTGACAGGGGTAAGCGGAGATACG. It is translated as CASSLTGVSGDT. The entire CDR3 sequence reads CASSLTGVSGDTQYF.

Here the CDR3 reads CAWRLGLADQETQYF. Incomplete CDR3 DNA: TGTGCCTGGAGACTCGGACTAGCGGACCAAGAGACC. The genes are TRBV30 and TRBJ2-5; 10 nucleotides align to TRBD2. The read stops 3 residues short of the end of the CDR3; the missing end is completed from the germline J gene. V was pared by 3 bases and J by 0 bases, with 4 bases of the junction left unmatched. The CDR3 runs to 15 residues. Per germline, CDR1 GTSNPN and CDR2 SVGIG (reference sequence).

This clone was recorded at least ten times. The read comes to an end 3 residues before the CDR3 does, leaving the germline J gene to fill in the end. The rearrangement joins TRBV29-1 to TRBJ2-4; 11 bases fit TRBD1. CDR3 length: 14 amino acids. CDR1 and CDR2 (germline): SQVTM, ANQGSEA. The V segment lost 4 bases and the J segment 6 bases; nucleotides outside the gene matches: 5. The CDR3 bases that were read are TGCAGCGTTGGGGACAGGGGGTTAACAAACATT. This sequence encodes CSVGDRGLTNI. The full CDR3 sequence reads CSVGDRGLTNIQYF.

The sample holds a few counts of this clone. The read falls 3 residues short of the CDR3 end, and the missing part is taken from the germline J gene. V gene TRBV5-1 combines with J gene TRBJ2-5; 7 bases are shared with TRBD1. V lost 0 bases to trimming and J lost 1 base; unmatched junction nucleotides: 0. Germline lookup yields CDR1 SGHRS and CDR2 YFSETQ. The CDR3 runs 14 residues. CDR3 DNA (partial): TGCGCCAGCAGCTTGGCAGGGGGCCAAGAGACC. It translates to CASSLAGGQET. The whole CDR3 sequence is CASSLAGGQETQYF.

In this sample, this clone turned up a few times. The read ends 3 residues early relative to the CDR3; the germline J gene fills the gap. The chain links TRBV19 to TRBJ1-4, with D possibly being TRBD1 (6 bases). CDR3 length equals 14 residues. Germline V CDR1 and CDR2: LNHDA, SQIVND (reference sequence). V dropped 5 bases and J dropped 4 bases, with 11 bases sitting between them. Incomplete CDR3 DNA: TGTGCCAGTAGTGGGGGGGCACATAATGAAAAA. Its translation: CASSGGAHNEK. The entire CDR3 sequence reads CASSGGAHNEKLFF.

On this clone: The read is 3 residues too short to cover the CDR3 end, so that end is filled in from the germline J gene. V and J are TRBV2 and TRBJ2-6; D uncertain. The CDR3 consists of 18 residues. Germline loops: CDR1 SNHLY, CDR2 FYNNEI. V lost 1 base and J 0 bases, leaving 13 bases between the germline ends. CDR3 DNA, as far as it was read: TGTGCCAGCAGTGAAGACCCGTCTATATACTCTGGGGCCAACGTC. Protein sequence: CASSEDPSIYSGANV. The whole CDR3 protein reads CASSEDPSIYSGANVLTF. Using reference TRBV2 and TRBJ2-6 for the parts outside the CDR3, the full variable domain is EPEVTQTPSHQVTQMGQEVILRCVPISNHLYFYWYRQILGQKVEFLVSFYNNEISEKSEIFDDQFSVERPDGSNFTLKIRSTKLEDSAMYFCASSEDPSIYSGANVLTFGAGSRLTVL.

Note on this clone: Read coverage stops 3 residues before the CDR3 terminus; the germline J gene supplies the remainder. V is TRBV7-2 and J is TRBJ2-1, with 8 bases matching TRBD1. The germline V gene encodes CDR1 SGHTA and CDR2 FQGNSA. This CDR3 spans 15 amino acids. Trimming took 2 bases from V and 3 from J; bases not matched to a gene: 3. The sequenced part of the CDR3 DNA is TGTGCCAGCAGCTTAAGGGGACAGGTCTACAATGAG. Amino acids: CASSLRGQVYNE. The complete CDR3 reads CASSLRGQVYNEQFF.

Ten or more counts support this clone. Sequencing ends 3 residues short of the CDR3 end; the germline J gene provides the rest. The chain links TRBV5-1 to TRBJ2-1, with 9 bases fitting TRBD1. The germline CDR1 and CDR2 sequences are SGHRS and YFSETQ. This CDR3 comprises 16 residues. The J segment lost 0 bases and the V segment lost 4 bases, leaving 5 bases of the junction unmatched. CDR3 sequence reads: CASSRTGVSSYNEQFF. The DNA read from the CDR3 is TGCGCCAGCAGCAGGACAGGGGTCAGCTCCTACAATGAG.

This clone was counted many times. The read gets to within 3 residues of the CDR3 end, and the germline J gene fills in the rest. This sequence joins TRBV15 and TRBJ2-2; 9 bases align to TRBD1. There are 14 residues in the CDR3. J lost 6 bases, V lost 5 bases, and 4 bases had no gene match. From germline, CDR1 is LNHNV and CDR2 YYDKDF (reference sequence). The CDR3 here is CATSEGTGPGELFF. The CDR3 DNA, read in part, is TGTGCCACCAGCGAGGGGACAGGGCCCGGGGAG. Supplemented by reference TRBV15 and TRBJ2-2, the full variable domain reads DAMVIQNPRYQVTQFGKPVTLSCSQTLNHNVMYWYQQKSSQAPKLLFHYYDKDFNNEADTPDNFQSRRPNTSFCFLDIRSPGLGDTAMYLCATSEGTGPGELFFGEGSRLTVL.

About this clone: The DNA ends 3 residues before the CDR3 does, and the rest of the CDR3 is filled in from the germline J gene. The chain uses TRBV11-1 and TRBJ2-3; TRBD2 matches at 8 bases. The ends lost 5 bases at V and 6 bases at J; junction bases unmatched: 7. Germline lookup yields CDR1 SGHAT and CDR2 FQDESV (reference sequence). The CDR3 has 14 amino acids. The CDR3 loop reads CASSIQGGGDTQYF. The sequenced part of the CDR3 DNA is TGTGCCAGCAGCATTCAGGGCGGGGGGGATACG.

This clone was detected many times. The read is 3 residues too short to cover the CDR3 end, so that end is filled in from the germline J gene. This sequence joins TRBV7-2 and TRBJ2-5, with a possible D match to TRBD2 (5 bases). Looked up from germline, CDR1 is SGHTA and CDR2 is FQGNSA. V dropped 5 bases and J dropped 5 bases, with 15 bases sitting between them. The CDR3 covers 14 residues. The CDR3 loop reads CASSTRSSRETQYF. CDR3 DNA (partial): TGTGCCAGCAGCACCCGATCTAGCCGGGAGACC.

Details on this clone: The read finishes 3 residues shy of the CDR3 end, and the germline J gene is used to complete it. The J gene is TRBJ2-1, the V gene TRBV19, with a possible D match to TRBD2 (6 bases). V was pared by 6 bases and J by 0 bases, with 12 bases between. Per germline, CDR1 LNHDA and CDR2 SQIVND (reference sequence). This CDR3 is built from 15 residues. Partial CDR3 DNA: TGTGCCAGTAGCAGCGGGTCCGCCTCCTACAATGAG. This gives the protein CASSSGSASYNE. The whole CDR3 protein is CASSSGSASYNEQFF.

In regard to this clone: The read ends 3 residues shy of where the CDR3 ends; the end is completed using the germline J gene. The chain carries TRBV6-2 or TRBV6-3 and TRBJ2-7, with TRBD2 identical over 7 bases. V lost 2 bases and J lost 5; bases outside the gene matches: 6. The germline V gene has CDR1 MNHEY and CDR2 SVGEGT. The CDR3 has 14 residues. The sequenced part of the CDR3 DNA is TGTGCCAGCAGTTACGAGGGAGGGGCCCACGAG. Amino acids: CASSYEGGAHE. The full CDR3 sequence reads CASSYEGGAHEQYF.

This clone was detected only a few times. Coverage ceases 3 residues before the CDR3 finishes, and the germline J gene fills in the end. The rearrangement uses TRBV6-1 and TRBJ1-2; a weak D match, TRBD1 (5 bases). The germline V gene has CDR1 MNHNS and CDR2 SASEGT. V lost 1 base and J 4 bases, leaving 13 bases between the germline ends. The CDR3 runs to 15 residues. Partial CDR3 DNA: TGTGCCAGCAGTGAAGAAAAGGGCAGGGTCTATGGC. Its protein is CASSEEKGRVYG. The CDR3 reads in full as CASSEEKGRVYGYTF.

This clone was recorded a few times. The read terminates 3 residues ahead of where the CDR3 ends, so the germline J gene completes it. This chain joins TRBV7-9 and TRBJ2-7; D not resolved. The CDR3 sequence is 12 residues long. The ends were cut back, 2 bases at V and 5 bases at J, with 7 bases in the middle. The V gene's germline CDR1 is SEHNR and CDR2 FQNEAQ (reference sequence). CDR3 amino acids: CASSLRVDEQYF. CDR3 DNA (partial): TGTGCCAGCAGCTTAAGGGTTGACGAG.

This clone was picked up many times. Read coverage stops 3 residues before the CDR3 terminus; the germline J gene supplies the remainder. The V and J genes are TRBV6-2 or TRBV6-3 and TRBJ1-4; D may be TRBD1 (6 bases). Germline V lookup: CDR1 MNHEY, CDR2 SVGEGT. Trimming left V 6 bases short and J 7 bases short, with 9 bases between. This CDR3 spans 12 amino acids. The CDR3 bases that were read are TGTGCCAGCAGGTCGGACAGTGAAAAA. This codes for CASRSDSEK. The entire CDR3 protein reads CASRSDSEKLFF.